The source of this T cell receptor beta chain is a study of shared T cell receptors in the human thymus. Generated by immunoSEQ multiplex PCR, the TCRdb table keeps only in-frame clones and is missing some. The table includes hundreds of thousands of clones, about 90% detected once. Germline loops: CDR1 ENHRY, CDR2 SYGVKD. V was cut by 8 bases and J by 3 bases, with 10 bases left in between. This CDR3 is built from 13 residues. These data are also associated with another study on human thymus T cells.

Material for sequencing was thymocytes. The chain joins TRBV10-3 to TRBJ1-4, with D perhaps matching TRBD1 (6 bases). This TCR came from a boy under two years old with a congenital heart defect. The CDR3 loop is CAIGGQPNEKLFF. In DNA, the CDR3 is TGTGCCATCGGAGGACAGCCTAATGAAAAACTGTTTTTT.